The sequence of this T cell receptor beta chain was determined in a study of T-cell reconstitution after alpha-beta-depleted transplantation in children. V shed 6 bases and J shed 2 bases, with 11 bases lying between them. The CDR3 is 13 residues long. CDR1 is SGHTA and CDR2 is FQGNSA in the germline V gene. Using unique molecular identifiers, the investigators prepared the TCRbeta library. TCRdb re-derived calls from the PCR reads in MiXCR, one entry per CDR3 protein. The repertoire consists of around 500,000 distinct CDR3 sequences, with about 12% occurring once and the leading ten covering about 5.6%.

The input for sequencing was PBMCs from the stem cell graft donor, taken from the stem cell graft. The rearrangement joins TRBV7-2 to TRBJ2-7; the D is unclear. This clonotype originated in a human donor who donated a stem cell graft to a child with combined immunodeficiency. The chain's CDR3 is CASSQRLAYEQYF. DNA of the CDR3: TGTGCCAGCAGTCAAAGGCTAGCCTACGAGCAGTACTTC.